This passage covers 27 T cell receptor beta chains from one sample sequenced in a study of CD8 T cells in ankylosing spondylitis. In TCRdb, the 5' RACE reads were re-called with MiXCR into one record per CDR3 protein. The sample has approximately 140,000 distinct CDR3 sequences, more than 7% seen once. The sequencing input was synovial fluid, either unsorted or a sorted T cell fraction (not recorded which). The receptors originated from a male donor with ankylosing spondylitis.

This sequence joins TRBV25-1 and TRBJ2-7; the D gene is possibly TRBD1 (5 bases). Deletions cut 6 bases from V and 7 bases from J, with 13 bases between. The V gene's germline CDR1 is MGHDK and CDR2 SYGVNS. The CDR3 length is 12 residues. CDR3 region: CASRGRVLEQYF. As DNA, the CDR3 is TGTGCCAGCAGAGGCAGGGTCCTGGAGCAGTACTTC.

This clonotype was seen at least ten times. The chain employs TRBV4-3 and TRBJ2-4; either TRBD1 or TRBD2 may supply D (5 bases each). With 2 bases removed from V and 1 base from J, the gap between germline ends came to 15 bases. Germline V gives CDR1 LGHNA, CDR2 YSLEER. This CDR3 comprises 17 residues. The CDR3 loop reads CASSQRDAGAAKNIQYF. CDR3 coding DNA: TGCGCCAGCAGCCAAAGGGACGCGGGCGCGGCCAAAAACATTCAGTACTTC.

CDR3 in amino acids: CASSEEADRAGVTDTQYF. As DNA, the CDR3 is TGTGCCAGCAGTGAAGAGGCCGACAGAGCGGGGGTAACAGATACGCAGTATTTT. V is TRBV25-1 and J is TRBJ2-3; 8 bases fit TRBD2. The junction had 13 bases not matched to a gene; V was cut back by 2 bases and J by 3 bases. This CDR3 comprises 18 residues. Germline V gene lookup returns CDR1 MGHDK and CDR2 SYGVNS.

This clonotype was recorded a few times. The chain carries TRBV7-8 and TRBJ2-7; TRBD2 matches 12 bases. From germline, CDR1 is SGHVS and CDR2 FQNEAQ. This CDR3 has 18 residues. Trimming cost V 5 bases and J 0 bases; bases outside gene matches: 11. In DNA form, the CDR3 reads TGTGCCAGCAGCCGACGGACTAGCGGGGCCTGGAGCTCCTACGAGCAGTACTTC. Translation: CASSRRTSGAWSSYEQYF.

V usage is TRBV12-3 or TRBV12-4 and J usage is TRBJ1-5; perhaps TRBD1 as D (5 bases). The V end was cut by 6 bases, the J end by 7 bases, with 13 bases between. This CDR3 has 13 amino acids. The CDR3 here is CASSRQTWQPQHF. CDR3 coding DNA: TGTGCCAGCAGCAGACAGACCTGGCAGCCCCAGCATTTT.

This clonotype has a count of ten or more. The chain couples TRBV7-8 to TRBJ1-1, with D unresolved. CDR1 SGHVS and CDR2 FQNEAQ come from the germline V gene. This CDR3 comprises 16 residues. Trimming stripped 4 bases from V and 0 bases from J, with 15 bases between. The CDR3 coding sequence is TGTGCCAGCAGCTCAAAACCATGGACTCTGAACACTGAAGCTTTCTTT. It specifies CASSSKPWTLNTEAFF.

This clonotype was seen more than once but under ten times. The chain combines TRBV25-1 with TRBJ2-6, with D unresolved. Germline V gives CDR1 MGHDK, CDR2 SYGVNS. V lost 7 bases and J lost 1, with 5 bases in between. CDR3 length: 13 amino acids. CDR3: CASTPSGANVLTF. The CDR3 DNA reads TGTGCCAGCACCCCATCTGGGGCCAACGTCCTGACTTTC.

This clonotype was detected only a few times. J is TRBJ1-1 and V is TRBV20-1; no clear D gene. V was cut by 3 bases and J by 1 base, with 9 bases left in between. Germline CDR1 and CDR2: DFQATT and SNEGSKA (reference sequence). This CDR3 comprises 13 residues. The CDR3 DNA sequence: TGCAGTGCTAGTGCTACGACGAACACTGAAGCTTTCTTT. It is translated as CSASATTNTEAFF.

This clonotype was detected many times. The genes are TRBV7-2 and TRBJ2-3; possibly TRBD2 for D (5 bases). V was pared by 2 bases and J by 6 bases, with 12 bases between. This CDR3 contains 14 residues. Germline V gives CDR1 SGHTA, CDR2 FQGNSA. DNA for the CDR3: TGTGCCAGCAGCTTATCAGGAGGAACGGATACGCAGTATTTT. It specifies CASSLSGGTDTQYF.

This clonotype was recorded at least ten times. V gene TRBV7-2 combines with J gene TRBJ2-3, with D perhaps TRBD1 or TRBD2 (6 bases each). V lost 4 bases and J lost 1, with 15 bases in between. Per germline, CDR1 SGHTA and CDR2 FQGNSA. This CDR3 spans 16 amino acids. The CDR3 loop reads CASSSGAGGGTDTQYF. CDR3 sequence (DNA): TGTGCCAGCAGCTCGGGGGCGGGTGGAGGCACAGATACGCAGTATTTT.

This clonotype has more than one count but fewer than ten. V usage is TRBV5-1 and J usage is TRBJ1-4; D is unclear. The V end lost 4 bases, the J end lost 5 bases, and 18 bases lay between the germline ends. From germline, CDR1 is SGHRS and CDR2 YFSETQ. CDR3 size: 16 residues. The CDR3 coding sequence is TGCGCCAGCAGCCCCGAGGGAGCTGTCGGGAATGAAAAACTGTTTTTT. Translating it yields CASSPEGAVGNEKLFF.

The genes are TRBV7-9 and TRBJ2-1; D may be TRBD1 or TRBD2 (6 bases each). The CDR3 loop spans 15 amino acids. V gave up 7 bases and J gave up 0 bases, with 13 bases separating them. Looked up from germline, CDR1 is SEHNR and CDR2 is FQNEAQ (reference sequence). The CDR3 here is CASMEGVSSYNEQFF. CDR3 DNA: TGTGCCAGCATGGAGGGGGTCAGCTCCTACAATGAGCAGTTCTTC.

This chain joins TRBV6-6 and TRBJ2-1; D may be TRBD1 (5 bases). The CDR3 length is 12 residues. Germline V gene sequence: CDR1 MNHNY, CDR2 SVGAGI (reference sequence). Between the trimmed V and J ends, which lost 4 bases and 7 bases, there was a span of 8 bases. CDR3 in DNA: TGTGCCAGCAGTTCTGCAGGGAATGAGCAGTTCTTC. Translated: CASSSAGNEQFF.

This clonotype was counted between two and nine times. The genes are TRBV20-1 and TRBJ2-7; TRBD2 matches at 8 bases. The CDR3 consists of 13 residues. Germline CDR1 DFQATT, CDR2 SNEGSKA (reference sequence). V dropped 4 bases and J dropped 3; count of bases not matched to a gene: 5. This chain's CDR3 is CSATSGLGYEQYF. CDR3 bases: TGCAGTGCTACGTCGGGACTAGGCTACGAGCAGTACTTC.

This chain uses TRBV3-1 with TRBJ1-1; D remains ambiguous. CDR1 and CDR2 (germline): LGHDT, YNNKEL (reference sequence). The CDR3 length is 18 residues. This CDR3 reads CTCSFLQQTKGLKAEAFF. In DNA, the CDR3 is TGTACCTGCAGTTTCTTGCAACAGACCAAGGGTTTGAAGGCTGAAGCTTTCTTT.

This clonotype was seen a handful of times. V and J are TRBV27 and TRBJ1-2; D possibly corresponds to TRBD1 (5 bases). The CDR3 length is 15 residues. Between the trimmed V and J ends, which lost 4 bases and 0 bases, there was a span of 12 bases. The germline V gene has CDR1 MNHEY and CDR2 SMNVEV (reference sequence). The CDR3 here is CASSYIPGANYGYTF. The CDR3 coding sequence is TGTGCCAGCAGTTACATACCGGGGGCTAACTATGGCTACACCTTC.

This clonotype was counted ten times or more. The V gene is TRBV20-1, the J gene TRBJ2-5; D unclear. The CDR3 runs to 16 residues. Trimming cost V 6 bases and J 2 bases, with 22 bases left between them. Germline V gene lookup returns CDR1 DFQATT and CDR2 SNEGSKA (reference sequence). DNA of the CDR3: TGCAGTGCCATCGACATTATCAGACCAATTCAAGAGACCCAGTACTTC. This sequence encodes CSAIDIIRPIQETQYF.

The sample holds many counts of this clonotype. The chain links TRBV5-1 to TRBJ2-2; the match to TRBD1 covers 10 bases. The CDR3 covers 15 residues. Germline loops: CDR1 SGHRS, CDR2 YFSETQ. The V segment lost 4 bases and the J segment 7 bases; nucleotides outside the gene matches: 7. CDR3 nucleotides: TGCGCCAGCAGCGTCGACAGGGGGCGAGGCGGGGAGCTGTTTTTT. The encoded protein is CASSVDRGRGGELFF.

This clonotype occurred many times. The gene calls are TRBV7-2 and TRBJ2-7; TRBD1 is a possible D gene (5 bases). The germline V gene encodes CDR1 SGHTA and CDR2 FQGNSA. The CDR3 is 15 residues long. The germline V and J ends were trimmed by 1 base and 4 bases, with 14 bases remaining between them. CDR3 sequence: CASSLGQFFGYEQYF. In DNA, the CDR3 is TGTGCCAGCAGCTTAGGACAGTTTTTTGGGTACGAGCAGTACTTC.

This clonotype appeared a few times. J is TRBJ1-2 and V is TRBV5-1; 7 nucleotides line up with TRBD1. The J segment lost 8 bases and the V segment lost 3 bases, leaving 10 bases of the junction unmatched. There are 14 residues in the CDR3. Germline values: CDR1 SGHRS, CDR2 YFSETQ. CDR3 protein: CASSYDRVTDGYTF. The CDR3 coding sequence is TGCGCCAGCAGCTATGACAGGGTCACAGACGGCTACACCTTC.

This clonotype was counted between two and nine times. The chain uses TRBV7-2 and TRBJ2-1; D is unresolved. Germline CDR1 is SGHTA and CDR2 is FQGNSA. V lost 3 bases and J 4 bases, leaving 13 bases between the germline ends. This CDR3 contains 15 residues. The CDR3 region is CASSFRASPYNEQFF. CDR3 nucleotide sequence: TGTGCCAGCAGCTTTCGTGCCTCGCCTTACAATGAGCAGTTCTTC.

This clonotype appeared many times. The chain uses TRBV7-3 and TRBJ2-1, with D unresolved. The V gene lost 2 bases and the J gene lost 2 bases, with 4 bases spanning the gap. The CDR3 has 13 amino acids. Germline V lookup: CDR1 SGHTA, CDR2 FQGTGA. Here the CDR3 DNA reads TGTGCCAGCAGCTTAGAAGCCTACAATGAGCAGTTCTTC. Protein sequence: CASSLEAYNEQFF.

The gene calls are TRBV2 and TRBJ2-5; D gene unclear. Germline V gene lookup returns CDR1 SNHLY and CDR2 FYNNEI. V lost 6 bases, J lost 2 bases, and 13 bases lay in between. The CDR3 has 14 amino acids. The CDR3 DNA reads TGTGCCAGCAGGAAGGACCGAAATCAAGAGACCCAGTACTTC. It specifies CASRKDRNQETQYF.

This clonotype was detected only a few times. V usage is TRBV5-6 and J usage is TRBJ2-3, with 10 positions matching TRBD2. The germline CDR1 and CDR2 sequences are SGHDT and YYEEEE. The ends lost 4 bases at V and 3 bases at J; junction bases unmatched: 5. The CDR3 sequence is 15 residues long. CDR3: CASSPPGLATDTQYF. CDR3 bases: TGTGCCAGCAGCCCCCCGGGACTAGCGACAGATACGCAGTATTTT.

The chain is built from TRBV7-2 and TRBJ1-1; tentatively, D is TRBD1 (6 bases). In germline, CDR1 is SGHTA, CDR2 FQGNSA. This CDR3 spans 13 amino acids. The germline V and J ends were trimmed by 5 bases and 10 bases, with 17 bases remaining between them. CDR3 DNA sequence: TGTGCCAGCAGCCTGCGGACAGTCACGGGAGCTTTCTTT. Its translation is CASSLRTVTGAFF.

At least ten counts were recorded for this clonotype. The J gene is TRBJ1-5, the V gene TRBV5-1; D unresolved. CDR1 and CDR2 from the germline V gene are SGHRS and YFSETQ. V lost 0 bases to trimming and J lost 5 bases, with 15 bases between them. This CDR3 is 16 amino acids long. CDR3 bases: TGCGCCAGCAGCTTGGACGGTAACGAATTCTATCAGCCCCAGCATTTT. Protein product: CASSLDGNEFYQPQHF.

This clonotype was picked up many times. The chain carries TRBV5-1 and TRBJ2-2; the match to TRBD1 covers 8 bases. This CDR3 is 16 amino acids long. In germline, CDR1 is SGHRS, CDR2 YFSETQ. The J segment lost 4 bases and the V segment lost 4 bases, leaving 9 bases of the junction unmatched. The CDR3 nucleotides read TGCGCCAGCAGCATCTATGGGGACAGGAGCACCGGGGAGCTGTTTTTT. Its protein is CASSIYGDRSTGELFF. Based on the CDR3 plus reference TRBV5-1 and TRBJ2-2, the full variable domain is KAGVTQTPRYLIKTRGQQVTLSCSPISGHRSVSWYQQTPGQGLQFLFEYFSETQRNKGNFPGRFSGRQFSNSRSEMNVSTLELGDSALYLCASSIYGDRSTGELFFGEGSRLTVL.